A single sample gave rise to the 23 T cell receptor beta chains below, sequenced in a study of blood T cells in healthy people across ages. Combining a sample-barcoded 5' primer with a J-beta primer mix, a second PCR ran for 7 to 11 cycles. TCRdb reprocessed the 5' RACE reads via MiXCR and lists one record per CDR3 protein. The data show almost 800,000 distinct CDR3 sequences, more than 45% seen once. The sample taken for sequencing was blood. The receptor source for this set is a young man in good health.

This chain connects TRBV29-1 to TRBJ2-6; D is undetermined. CDR1 SQVTM and CDR2 ANQGSEA come from the germline V gene. The V and J ends lost 6 bases and 3 bases respectively, with 9 bases between them. This CDR3 is 13 amino acids long. CDR3 protein: CSVRGGGANVLTF. In DNA form, the CDR3 reads TGCAGCGTCAGAGGTGGTGGGGCCAACGTCCTGACTTTC.

The J gene is TRBJ2-7, the V gene TRBV29-1; D gene unclear. Trimming stripped 4 bases from V and 0 bases from J, with 4 bases between. The CDR3 length is 11 residues. Per germline, CDR1 SQVTM and CDR2 ANQGSEA. DNA for the CDR3: TGCAGCGTTGTCAACTCCTACGAGCAGTACTTC. Residues: CSVVNSYEQYF.

The chain joins TRBV14 to TRBJ2-1; TRBD2 is a possible D gene (7 bases). The germline V and J ends were trimmed by 4 bases and 15 bases, with 19 bases remaining between them. The CDR3 consists of 13 residues. Germline V CDR1 and CDR2: SGHDN, FVKESK. CDR3 sequence reads: CASSPSRRGGLFF. The CDR3 region has the DNA TGTGCCAGCAGCCCGTCCCGGAGGGGGGGGTTGTTCTTC.

The chain carries TRBV18 and TRBJ2-1; D could derive from TRBD1 or TRBD2 (6 bases each). The CDR3 consists of 16 residues. Germline-derived CDR1 and CDR2 are KGHSH and LQKENI. Trimming took off 2 bases at V and 10 bases at J, with 21 bases between the two ends. In DNA form, the CDR3 reads TGTGCCAGCTCACCAGGCGTTAGGGGGGCTACTCTCGAGCAGTTCTTC. Translation gives CASSPGVRGATLEQFF.

The J gene is TRBJ2-7, the V gene TRBV6-5; D ambiguous. The J call may be mistaken, given a closer DNA end match to TRBJ2-5. The germline V gene encodes CDR1 MNHEY and CDR2 SVGAGI. This CDR3 has 13 residues. The CDR3, as DNA: TGTGCCAGCAGCCCCTTGATGCTGGAGACCCAGTACTTC. Residues: CASSPLMLETQYF.

The V and J genes are TRBV14 and TRBJ2-7, with a possible D match to TRBD1 (6 bases). V was cut by 1 base and J by 0 bases, with 10 bases left in between. The CDR3 has 15 amino acids. Germline V gene data show CDR1 as SGHDN and CDR2 as FVKESK. The CDR3 nucleotides are TGTGCCAGCAGCCAAGCCCCAGGGGCCTCCTACGAGCAGTACTTC. Its protein product is CASSQAPGASYEQYF.

This chain uses TRBV20-1 with TRBJ2-7, with D possibly matching TRBD2 (6 bases). Trimming shortened V by 6 bases and J by 2 bases, and 17 bases separated the two germline ends. Germline V gene lookup returns CDR1 DFQATT and CDR2 SNEGSKA (reference sequence). This CDR3 is built from 14 residues. CDR3 DNA: TGCAGTGCAGGGGACCGGGACTTTACCTACGAGCAGTACTTC. Its translation is CSAGDRDFTYEQYF.

The genes are TRBV7-2 and TRBJ2-7; TRBD2 aligns across 7 bases. Losses at the gene ends were 2 bases for V and 3 bases for J; bases not matched to a gene: 7. Germline V gene lookup returns CDR1 SGHTA and CDR2 FQGNSA. This CDR3 is 15 amino acids long. The CDR3 loop reads CASSLNPSGNYEQYF. As DNA, the CDR3 is TGTGCCAGCAGCTTAAATCCTAGCGGTAACTACGAGCAGTACTTC. The complete variable domain, with remaining parts taken from reference TRBV7-2 and TRBJ2-7, reads GAGVSQSPSNKVTEKGKDVELRCDPISGHTALYWYRQSLGQGLEFLIYFQGNSAPDKSGLPSDRFSAERTGGSVSTLTIQRTQQEDSAVYLCASSLNPSGNYEQYFGPGTRLTVT.

This clonotype was picked up a small number of times. The chain carries TRBV29-1 and TRBJ2-1; no clear D. Germline V gives CDR1 SQVTM, CDR2 ANQGSEA. The V and J ends lost 6 bases and 10 bases respectively, with 10 bases between them. The CDR3 is 10 amino acids. CDR3 amino acids: CSVAPTEQFF. The CDR3 DNA reads as TGCAGCGTCGCACCTACCGAGCAGTTCTTC.

V and J are TRBV9 and TRBJ2-1; 15 bases are a match to TRBD2. The CDR3 totals 19 residues. With 3 bases clipped from V and 9 bases from J, the junction kept 16 bases outside the gene matches. The germline gives CDR1 SGDLS, CDR2 YYNGEE. Written as DNA, the CDR3 is TGTGCCAGCAGCGCCCTAGGGACTAGCGGGAGGCCCAGGGCGACTGAGCAGTTCTTC. Translation gives CASSALGTSGRPRATEQFF.

This clonotype has only a few counts. The V and J genes are TRBV10-1 and TRBJ2-4; D call uncertain. Deletions cut 3 bases from V and 13 bases from J, with 22 bases between. From germline, CDR1 is WNHNN and CDR2 SYGVQD (reference sequence). The CDR3 consists of 15 residues. The CDR3 protein is CASSDRNSPLGEQYF. As DNA, the CDR3 is TGCGCCAGCAGTGATCGGAACAGTCCGCTTGGAGAGCAGTACTTC.

J is TRBJ2-3 and V is TRBV2; D call uncertain. V was shortened by 0 bases and J by 0 bases, with 19 bases between the two germline ends. Germline lookup yields CDR1 SNHLY and CDR2 FYNNEI. The CDR3 has 19 residues. CDR3 in amino acids: CASSEAILFPNPSTDTQYF. DNA for the CDR3: TGTGCCAGCAGTGAAGCTATCCTCTTTCCGAACCCTAGCACAGATACGCAGTATTTT.

The chain recombines TRBV4-3 with TRBJ2-1; D is perhaps TRBD2 (5 bases). The CDR3 is 14 residues long. V gave up 1 base and J gave up 5 bases, with 9 bases separating them. Germline loops: CDR1 LGHNA, CDR2 YSLEER. The CDR3 DNA reads TGCGCCAGCAGCCAAGTAATAGCGAACAATGAGCAGTTCTTC. This sequence encodes CASSQVIANNEQFF.

V and J are TRBV5-1 and TRBJ2-3; D may be TRBD1 (5 bases). CDR3 size: 17 residues. CDR1 and CDR2 (germline): SGHRS, YFSETQ. Trimming stripped 0 bases from V and 0 bases from J, with 14 bases between. The CDR3 DNA is TGCGCCAGCAGCTTGGGAGGACATCGCTCTAGCACAGATACGCAGTATTTT. It is translated as CASSLGGHRSSTDTQYF.

The V gene is TRBV3-1, the J gene TRBJ2-1, with 7 bases fitting TRBD1. The CDR3 covers 12 residues. Germline loops: CDR1 LGHDT, CDR2 YNNKEL (reference sequence). After removal of 10 bases from V and 12 bases from J, the junction contained 12 bases not matched to a gene. CDR3 nucleotide sequence: TGTGCCAACACGAGACAGGGTTGGGGGCAGTTCTTC. It codes for CANTRQGWGQFF.

This clonotype was recorded a few times. J is TRBJ2-7 and V is TRBV4-2; 8 positions match TRBD1. The length of the CDR3 is 14 residues. The germline V gene has CDR1 LGHNA and CDR2 YNFKEQ. The trim removed 2 bases at V and 5 bases at J, leaving 5 bases unmatched. The CDR3 here is CASSQQTGANEQYF. In nucleotides, the CDR3 is TGTGCCAGCAGCCAACAGACAGGGGCGAACGAGCAGTACTTC.

The chain joins TRBV2 to TRBJ1-5; D unresolved. Trimming shortened V by 4 bases and J by 3 bases, and 7 bases separated the two germline ends. The CDR3 consists of 13 residues. Germline V CDR1 and CDR2: SNHLY, FYNNEI. The CDR3 protein is CASSGEHNQPQHF. As DNA, the CDR3 is TGTGCCAGCAGTGGGGAGCACAATCAGCCCCAGCATTTT.

This clonotype came up once. Compared with germline, one end of the junction differs, possibly owing to a read error. The chain is built from TRBV28 and TRBJ1-3; the D is unclear. Per germline, CDR1 MDHEN and CDR2 SYDVKM. The CDR3 spans 16 residues. The CDR3 sequence is CASTPGGKLVGNTVYF. The CDR3 region has the DNA TGTGCCAGCACCCCGGGCGGGAAACTCGTTGGAAACACCGTATATTTT.

This clonotype was recorded only once. This chain joins TRBV7-3 and TRBJ2-1; a possible D gene is TRBD2 (7 bases). This CDR3 has 17 residues. Germline V gene lookup returns CDR1 SGHTA and CDR2 FQGTGA. Trimming stripped 2 bases from V and 5 bases from J, with 19 bases between. The CDR3 DNA is TGTGCCAGCAGCTTACGGGGGGCCACGCAAGGTAACAATGAGCAGTTCTTC. Encoded protein: CASSLRGATQGNNEQFF.

This clonotype was found a few times. The V gene is TRBV4-2, the J gene TRBJ2-6; D unresolved. Germline lookup yields CDR1 LGHNA and CDR2 YNFKEQ. V gave up 1 base and J gave up 1 base, with 8 bases separating them. This CDR3 is built from 16 residues. This CDR3 reads CASSQAVVSGANVLTF. The DNA for the CDR3 is TGTGCCAGCAGCCAAGCGGTCGTTTCTGGGGCCAACGTCCTGACTTTC.

This chain links TRBV12-3 or TRBV12-4 with TRBJ2-4; TRBD2 might be the D (5 bases). The CDR3 is 15 amino acids. The V gene lost 3 bases and the J gene lost 2 bases, with 11 bases spanning the gap. The DNA of the CDR3 is TGTGCCAGCAGTTTTACTAGTTTCCCCAAAAACATTCAGTACTTC. It is translated as CASSFTSFPKNIQYF.

The V gene is TRBV2, the J gene TRBJ2-4, with TRBD2 matching 10 bases. The V gene end was trimmed by 6 bases and the J gene end by 5 bases; junction bases not matched to a gene: 1. Germline CDR1 SNHLY, CDR2 FYNNEI. This CDR3 contains 13 residues. The CDR3 loop is CASSGLAENIQYF. The DNA for the CDR3 is TGTGCCAGCAGCGGACTAGCGGAAAACATTCAGTACTTC.

This CDR3 reads CASRRTSGRSNNEQFF. CDR3 sequence (DNA): TGTGCCAGCAGACGGACTAGCGGGAGATCCAACAATGAGCAGTTCTTC. The rearrangement uses TRBV6-2 or TRBV6-3 and TRBJ2-1; 13 bases are shared with TRBD2. The V gene end was trimmed by 6 bases and the J gene end by 5 bases; junction bases not matched to a gene: 7. Germline V gene lookup returns CDR1 MNHEY and CDR2 SVGEGT. The CDR3 has 16 amino acids.